This TCR beta chain was obtained from a study of cytomegalovirus exposure and HLA in healthy donors. Across the whole study: The approximately 120 validation repertoires, a later analysis reported, used the same platform as the approximately 730 repertoires from the first cohort. Overall study results and limits: Among the CMV-associated chains, a few were confirmed in vitro as specific for CMV antigens. Researchers catalogued some 160 TCR beta chains as cytomegalovirus-associated. The tendency of first-cohort TCR clusters to co-occur in the 120 validation repertoires was identified by a subsequent analysis.

A remark on this clone: Its cognate antigen is unknown.

The method was immunoSEQ multiplex PCR; TCRdb's version includes in-frame clones alone and lacks a portion of them. This sample has 120,000 or so clones, with under 90% found just once. Sequences were obtained from PBMCs. The sequence was obtained from a woman between 18 and 29 years old in good health and CMV-seronegative.

DNA of the CDR3: TGTGCCAGCACCCCGGGGACAGCATATGGCTACACCTTC. Its protein is CASTPGTAYGYTF. V gene TRBV5-6 combines with J gene TRBJ1-2; 7 positions agree with TRBD1. Germline values: CDR1 SGHDT, CDR2 YYEEEE. CDR3 length: 13 amino acids. V lost 6 bases to trimming and J lost 5 bases; unmatched junction nucleotides: 7.